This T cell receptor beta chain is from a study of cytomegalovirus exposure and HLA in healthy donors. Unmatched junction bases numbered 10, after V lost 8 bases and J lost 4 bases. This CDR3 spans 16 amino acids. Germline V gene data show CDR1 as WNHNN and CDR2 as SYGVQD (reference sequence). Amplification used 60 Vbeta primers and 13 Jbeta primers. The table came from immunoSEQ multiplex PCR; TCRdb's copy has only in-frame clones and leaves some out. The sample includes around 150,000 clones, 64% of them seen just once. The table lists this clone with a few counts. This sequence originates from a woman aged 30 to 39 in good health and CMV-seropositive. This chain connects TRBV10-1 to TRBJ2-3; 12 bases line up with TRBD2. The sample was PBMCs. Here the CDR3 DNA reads TGCGCCAGCTCAACAAGACTAGCGGGGGATTCAGATACGCAGTATTTT. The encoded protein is CASSTRLAGDSDTQYF.